The 26 T cell receptor beta chains below come from one sample, sequenced in a study of blood T cell repertoires in COVID-19. This table comes from immunoSEQ multiplex PCR, and its TCRdb copy is limited to in-frame clones, with some not included. The table includes 200,000 to 300,000 clones, over 75% detected once. The sample consisted of PBMCs or T cells enriched from blood (not recorded which). The source is a man aged 40-49 years who had recovered from COVID-19.

The V call is TRBV6-5, the J call TRBJ1-6, with no clear D. The germline CDR1 and CDR2 sequences are MNHEY and SVGAGI. Trimming pared 2 bases from V and 3 bases from J, leaving 11 bases between. The CDR3 has 16 amino acids. The CDR3 nucleotides read TGTGCCAGCAGTTACGCCCTTGATAGCTATAATTCACCCCTCCACTTT. Its protein is CASSYALDSYNSPLHF.

The chain couples TRBV11-2 to TRBJ2-3; 10 bases map to TRBD2. Germline V gives CDR1 SGHAT, CDR2 FQNNGV. The CDR3 runs to 16 residues. J lost 8 bases, V lost 0 bases, and 8 bases had no gene match. The CDR3 nucleotides are TGTGCCAGCAGCTTAGATCTCTCAAGCGGGGGGGCTACGCAGTATTTT. Translation gives CASSLDLSSGGATQYF.

This clone was recorded only once. The rearrangement joins TRBV19 to TRBJ1-2; TRBD1 matches at 7 bases. Germline loops: CDR1 LNHDA, CDR2 SQIVND (reference sequence). The CDR3 is made up of 13 amino acids. J was trimmed by 4 bases and V by 5 bases; bases with no gene match: 4. The CDR3 DNA sequence: TGTGCCAGTAGTTTGGGACAGTCCTATGGCTACACCTTC. Its protein is CASSLGQSYGYTF.

This chain uses TRBV6-5 with TRBJ1-2, with a weak D call TRBD1 (6 bases). Germline V gene sequence: CDR1 MNHEY, CDR2 SVGAGI. The ends were cut back, 2 bases at V and 4 bases at J, with 14 bases in the middle. The CDR3 loop spans 15 amino acids. CDR3 protein: CASSYAQGLGYGYTF. Written as DNA, the CDR3 is TGTGCCAGCAGTTACGCACAGGGCCTCGGCTATGGCTACACCTTC.

This clone was seen only a few times. The chain carries TRBV19 and TRBJ2-1, with a tentative D call TRBD1 (6 bases). This CDR3 region has 14 residues. Trimming pared 4 bases from V and 6 bases from J, leaving 13 bases between. Germline V gene sequence: CDR1 LNHDA, CDR2 SQIVND (reference sequence). The CDR3 DNA reads as TGTGCCAGTAGTACTATGCGGACAGCCAATGAGCAGTTCTTC. Its translation: CASSTMRTANEQFF.

The chain recombines TRBV11-2 with TRBJ1-3, with 7 bases that match TRBD1. The germline gives CDR1 SGHAT, CDR2 FQNNGV. CDR3 length: 14 residues. The V gene end was trimmed by 5 bases and the J gene end by 2 bases; junction bases not matched to a gene: 3. The CDR3 reads CASSQGTAGNTIYF. The DNA of the CDR3 is TGTGCCAGCAGCCAAGGGACAGCTGGAAACACCATATATTTT.

This clone was observed a handful of times. The chain has TRBV5-1 and TRBJ1-1; maybe TRBD1 (6 bases). The CDR3 contains 15 residues. V dropped 4 bases and J dropped 2 bases, with 15 bases sitting between them. CDR1 and CDR2 from the germline V gene are SGHRS and YFSETQ. The CDR3 coding sequence is TGCGCCAGCAGCCTACCGACAGGCACTAACACTGAAGCTTTCTTT. Its translation: CASSLPTGTNTEAFF.

The V gene is TRBV10-3, the J gene TRBJ1-2; D ambiguous. The CDR3 covers 13 residues. Trimming left V 5 bases short and J 3 bases short, with 10 bases between. Germline V gene sequence: CDR1 ENHRY, CDR2 SYGVKD. CDR3 nucleotides: TGTGCCATCAGTTTCGAGAAAGACTATGGCTACACCTTC. Translating gives CAISFEKDYGYTF.

Here the CDR3 reads CAWSGPTRGGSYNEQFF. DNA for the CDR3: TGTGCCTGGAGTGGGCCCACTCGGGGGGGATCCTACAATGAGCAGTTCTTC. J is TRBJ2-1 and V is TRBV30; TRBD2 matches 8 bases. Germline loops: CDR1 GTSNPN, CDR2 SVGIG (reference sequence). The CDR3 covers 17 residues. Losses at the gene ends were 1 base for V and 1 base for J; bases not matched to a gene: 9.

This sequence joins TRBV28 and TRBJ2-5, with D tentatively TRBD1 (6 bases). CDR3 size: 15 residues. Germline assignment: CDR1 MDHEN and CDR2 SYDVKM. Trimming took off 2 bases at V and 0 bases at J, with 10 bases between the two ends. CDR3 coding DNA: TGTGCCAGCAGTTTAAGGGGGACGTACCAAGAGACCCAGTACTTC. Translation: CASSLRGTYQETQYF.

This chain uses TRBV7-9 with TRBJ2-1; D is perhaps TRBD1 (5 bases). The CDR3 contains 15 residues. In germline, CDR1 is SEHNR, CDR2 FQNEAQ (reference sequence). The V end lost 2 bases, the J end lost 5 bases, and 13 bases lay between the germline ends. The CDR3 DNA sequence: TGTGCCAGCAGCTTAATGAGTCAGGGTAACAATGAGCAGTTCTTC. This translates into CASSLMSQGNNEQFF.

The chain links TRBV11-3 to TRBJ2-3, with a weak D call TRBD2 (6 bases). Germline lookup yields CDR1 SGHNT and CDR2 YENEEA. The CDR3 sequence is 16 residues long. V lost 1 base to trimming and J lost 6 bases, with 17 bases between them. The CDR3 protein is CASSLGLGGSIDTQYF. CDR3 nucleotide sequence: TGTGCCAGCAGCTTAGGCCTTGGGGGGTCCATCGATACGCAGTATTTT.

The CDR3 loop is CASSLGQTPNNEQFF. Here the CDR3 DNA reads TGTGCCAGCAGCTTAGGGCAGACACCGAACAATGAGCAGTTCTTC. This rearrangement joins TRBV7-9 to TRBJ2-1; no clear D. V lost 1 base and J 5 bases, leaving 12 bases between the germline ends. This CDR3 is 15 amino acids long. Germline CDR1 and CDR2: SEHNR and FQNEAQ (reference sequence).

The V call is TRBV10-2, the J call TRBJ2-7; a possible D gene is TRBD2 (7 bases). V dropped 6 bases and J dropped 5 bases, with 17 bases sitting between them. Germline lookup yields CDR1 WSHSY and CDR2 SAAADI. The CDR3 covers 14 residues. The CDR3 DNA sequence: TGCGCCAGCAGCGCCAAGGGGGGGTGGAACGAGCAGTACTTC. Translation: CASSAKGGWNEQYF.

The chain joins TRBV5-5 to TRBJ1-1; D is unresolved. The CDR3 is 13 residues long. V was trimmed by 0 bases and J by 11 bases, leaving 14 bases between them. Per the germline V gene, CDR1 is SGHKS and CDR2 is YYEKEE (reference sequence). The CDR3 sequence is CASSLAPPNGAFF. The CDR3 DNA reads TGTGCCAGCAGCTTGGCGCCCCCCAACGGGGCTTTCTTT. The variable domain in full, completed from reference TRBV5-5 and TRBJ1-1, reads DAGVTQSPTHLIKTRGQQVTLRCSPISGHKSVSWYQQVLGQGPQFIFQYYEKEERGRGNFPDRFSARQFPNYSSELNVNALLLGDSALYLCASSLAPPNGAFFGQGTRLTVV.

This chain links TRBV4-1 with TRBJ2-3, with D tentatively TRBD2 (6 bases). Germline V gene lookup returns CDR1 MGHRA and CDR2 YSYEKL. The V end lost 1 base, the J end lost 5 bases, and 13 bases lay between the germline ends. CDR3 length equals 15 residues. The CDR3 sequence is CASSQVPLTRDTQYF. In nucleotides, the CDR3 is TGCGCCAGCAGCCAAGTCCCTCTGACTAGAGATACGCAGTATTTT.

The chain links TRBV6-4 to TRBJ1-1, with D possibly matching TRBD1 (5 bases). CDR3 length: 16 amino acids. Trimming pared 10 bases from V and 4 bases from J, leaving 25 bases between. Germline-derived CDR1 and CDR2 are MRHNA and SNTAGT. For the CDR3, the DNA is TGTGCCACCCTCACCAGGGATATGTATTGTGCCACTGAAGCTTTCTTT. Translation gives CATLTRDMYCATEAFF.

The chain carries TRBV6-5 and TRBJ1-1; D ambiguous. The CDR3 runs to 11 residues. Germline-derived CDR1 and CDR2 are MNHEY and SVGAGI. V dropped 8 bases and J dropped 8 bases, with 12 bases sitting between them. CDR3 bases: TGTGCCAGCCTCCAAGCGGGCGAAGCTTTCTTT. Amino acid sequence: CASLQAGEAFF.

The chain combines TRBV6-2 or TRBV6-3 with TRBJ1-2; TRBD1 might be the D (6 bases). The CDR3 runs 14 residues. Germline loops: CDR1 MNHEY, CDR2 SVGEGT. V was shortened by 2 bases and J by 13 bases, with 20 bases between the two germline ends. The CDR3 DNA follows: TGTGCCAGCAGTTACGGAGGACAGATTGGGGCGGGCACCTTC. Its protein is CASSYGGQIGAGTF.

The DNA for the CDR3 is TGTGCCAGCAGGCAGGGTATGAACTACGAGCAGTACTTC. Its translation is CASRQGMNYEQYF. V usage is TRBV21-1 and J usage is TRBJ2-7; the D call TRBD1 from the table was never checked on the DNA. TRBV21-1 is listed as a pseudogene. CDR3 length: 13 amino acids.

The gene calls are TRBV7-7 and TRBJ2-2; a possible D gene is TRBD1 (5 bases). The V and J ends lost 1 base and 5 bases respectively, with 11 bases between them. There are 15 residues in the CDR3. Germline values: CDR1 SSHAT, CDR2 FNYEAQ (reference sequence). CDR3 amino acids: CASSLDSGLTGELFF. CDR3 sequence (DNA): TGTGCCAGCAGCTTAGATTCAGGGCTGACCGGGGAGCTGTTTTTT.

This chain joins TRBV18 and TRBJ2-5; 7 bases match TRBD2. J lost 2 bases, V lost 2 bases, and 8 bases had no gene match. Germline CDR1 reads KGHSH; CDR2 reads LQKENI. The CDR3 length is 16 residues. CDR3 amino acids: CASSPMPSGVQETQYF. CDR3 coding DNA: TGTGCCAGCTCACCAATGCCTAGCGGTGTACAAGAGACCCAGTACTTC.

Here the CDR3 reads CASSYSSGGTNQPQHF. CDR3 DNA: TGTGCCAGCAGTTACTCGTCAGGGGGCACCAATCAGCCCCAGCATTTT. The chain couples TRBV6-5 to TRBJ1-5, with 8 bases matching TRBD1. V lost 0 bases, J lost 3 bases, and 4 bases stayed unmatched. There are 16 residues in the CDR3. The germline V gene encodes CDR1 MNHEY and CDR2 SVGAGI.

This chain connects TRBV7-9 to TRBJ1-6; D may be TRBD1 (5 bases). The CDR3 spans 16 residues. Trimming removed 1 base from V and 0 bases from J, with 7 bases in between. CDR1 is SEHNR and CDR2 is FQNEAQ in the germline V gene (reference sequence). For the CDR3, the DNA is TGTGCCAGCAGCTTAGACAGGAGCTCCTATAATTCACCCCTCCACTTT. It encodes CASSLDRSSYNSPLHF.

This clone was observed a few times. This rearrangement joins TRBV28 to TRBJ1-4; D remains ambiguous. V dropped 4 bases and J dropped 4 bases, with 13 bases sitting between them. The CDR3 runs to 15 residues. CDR1 is MDHEN, CDR2 SYDVKM, per germline. Here the CDR3 DNA reads TGTGCCAGCAGTTACCCCCCAGGAAGTAATGAAAAACTGTTTTTT. Translated, it gives CASSYPPGSNEKLFF.

The chain combines TRBV27 with TRBJ1-1; D ambiguous. CDR3 size: 12 residues. Germline-derived CDR1 and CDR2 are MNHEY and SMNVEV (reference sequence). Trimming removed 5 bases from V and 7 bases from J, with 11 bases in between. Written as DNA, the CDR3 is TGTGCCAGCAGTGCCCCGTCGAGTGAAGCTTTCTTT. Translated, it gives CASSAPSSEAFF.